One and the same sample provided the 11 T cell receptor beta chains below, sequenced in a study of monozygotic twins with inflammatory bowel disease. From the 5' RACE reads, TCRdb lists one entry per CDR3 protein and no DNA. The sample yields over 150,000 distinct CDR3 sequences, of which the top ten take up about 2.7%. Source material: blood. All receptors derive from a human donor with ulcerative colitis or Crohn's disease, or a healthy co-twin of an affected twin (not recorded which).

The chain is built from TRBV20-1 and TRBJ1-5. CDR3 length: 13 residues. Germline CDR1 DFQATT, CDR2 SNEGSKA (reference sequence). CDR3 protein: CSGVLYSNQPQHF.

The chain uses TRBV7-3 and TRBJ2-7. The germline CDR1 and CDR2 sequences are SGHTA and FQGTGA. This CDR3 comprises 13 residues. The CDR3 reads CASSLTLTDEQYF.

This chain joins TRBV11-1 and TRBJ2-3; no DNA is available, so the TRBD2 call from TCRdb remains unchecked. There are 18 residues in the CDR3. CDR1 is SGHAT and CDR2 is FQDESV in the germline V gene (reference sequence). Here the CDR3 reads CASSIRIGLAGGTDTQYF.

The chain has TRBV29-1 and TRBJ2-1. The CDR3 spans 12 residues. The germline V gene encodes CDR1 SQVTM and CDR2 ANQGSEA. This chain's CDR3 is CSVERWAKEQFF.

The chain recombines TRBV3-1 with TRBJ2-7; TCRdb designates TRBD1, a call that cannot be tested without DNA. The germline CDR1 and CDR2 sequences are LGHDT and YNNKEL (reference sequence). This CDR3 spans 15 amino acids. CDR3 loop: CASSQDNTPQNEQYF.

The V call is TRBV12-3 or TRBV12-4, the J call TRBJ2-4. There are 14 residues in the CDR3. CDR3 sequence: CASSLQVTKNIQYF.

V is TRBV5-1 and J is TRBJ2-1. The CDR3 runs to 16 residues. Germline V CDR1 and CDR2: SGHRS, YFSETQ. The CDR3 spells CASSLGSGSPYNEQFF.

V is TRBV4-1 and J is TRBJ1-1; TCRdb's D call, TRBD1, is unchecked because there is no DNA. Germline V lookup: CDR1 MGHRA, CDR2 YSYEKL. The CDR3 consists of 16 residues. The CDR3 sequence: CASSQDPGGTNTEAFF.

The rearrangement links TRBV23-1 to TRBJ2-4; TCRdb selects TRBD1, and the lack of DNA leaves this call unchecked. TRBV23-1 carries the ORF label, with uncertain function. The CDR3 has 16 residues. CDR3 amino acids: CASGPCRGKGKNMQYF.

The V and J genes are TRBV18 and TRBJ1-1. This CDR3 has 13 residues. Germline V gene lookup returns CDR1 KGHSH and CDR2 LQKENI. The CDR3: CASSPFRNTEAFF.

The V gene is TRBV12-3 or TRBV12-4, the J gene TRBJ1-3; TCRdb lists TRBD1, though no DNA is available to test this call. The CDR3 has 17 amino acids. The CDR3 sequence: CASSHSGTGSSGNTIYF.